Listed below are T cell receptor beta chains from one sample, sequenced in a study of Ad26.COV2.S vaccination and SARS-CoV-2 variants. The data were produced by immunoSEQ multiplex PCR, yet TCRdb's version contains in-frame clones alone and is incomplete. In the table there are 300,000 to 400,000 clones, 88% of which are singletons. Sequenced here: peripheral blood, sampled in a trial of Ad26.COV2.S vaccine versus placebo. The receptors were sampled from a person aged 18-65 years who received the Ad26.COV2.S COVID-19 vaccine or a placebo. Each CDR3 is given with its conserved first and last residue. The D gene is left open where the match is weak. Clone size is given for some rows only: seen once, a few or many times, or a class if the clone is expanded.

D gene: .; V gene: TRBV21-1; CDR3 length: 16; J gene: TRBJ1-5; clone size: .; CDR3 protein: CASSKALNRSNQPQHF; CDR3 DNA: TGTGCCAGCAGCAAAGCGCTCAACAGAAGCAATCAGCCCCAGCATTTT
D gene: TRBD2; V gene: TRBV18; CDR3 length: 16; J gene: TRBJ2-1; clone size: .; CDR3 protein: CASSPRVASGSNEQFF; CDR3 DNA: TGTGCCAGCTCACCGCGGGTGGCTAGCGGGAGTAATGAGCAGTTCTTC
D gene: .; V gene: TRBV7-3; CDR3 length: 14; J gene: TRBJ2-7; clone size: .; CDR3 protein: CASSLGPGGNEQYF; CDR3 DNA: TGTGCCAGCAGCTTAGGGCCAGGCGGGAACGAGCAGTACTTC
D gene: .; V gene: TRBV6-2/TRBV6-3; CDR3 length: 14; J gene: TRBJ1-2; clone size: .; CDR3 protein: CASSSPRSNYGYTF; CDR3 DNA: TGTGCCAGCAGTTCCCCGCGATCTAACTATGGCTACACCTTC
D gene: .; V gene: TRBV23-1; CDR3 length: 14; J gene: TRBJ2-2; clone size: .; CDR3 protein: CASSPRQSTGELFF; CDR3 DNA: TGCGCCAGCAGTCCTAGACAGAGCACCGGGGAGCTGTTTTTT
D gene: .; V gene: TRBV2; CDR3 length: 15; J gene: TRBJ1-1; clone size: .; CDR3 protein: CASSEVQGMNTEAFF; CDR3 DNA: TGTGCCAGCAGTGAAGTACAGGGTATGAACACTGAAGCTTTCTTT
D gene: TRBD2; V gene: TRBV11-3; CDR3 length: 16; J gene: TRBJ2-2; clone size: .; CDR3 protein: CASSVTSGRESGELFF; CDR3 DNA: TGTGCCAGCAGCGTGACTAGCGGGAGGGAGTCCGGGGAGCTGTTTTTT
D gene: .; V gene: TRBV9; CDR3 length: 15; J gene: TRBJ1-2; clone size: once; CDR3 protein: CASSVSQVDTLGYTF; CDR3 DNA: TGTGCCAGCAGCGTAAGCCAGGTGGATACCCTTGGCTACACCTTC
D gene: TRBD1; V gene: TRBV7-9; CDR3 length: 16; J gene: TRBJ1-5; clone size: .; CDR3 protein: CASSLARTGDRQPQHF; CDR3 DNA: TGTGCCAGCAGCTTAGCTAGGACAGGGGATCGGCAGCCCCAGCATTTT
D gene: .; V gene: TRBV25-1; CDR3 length: 12; J gene: TRBJ1-1; clone size: .; CDR3 protein: CASSVGRQAAFF; CDR3 DNA: TGTGCCAGCAGTGTAGGCCGACAGGCGGCTTTCTTT
D gene: .; V gene: TRBV9; CDR3 length: 14; J gene: TRBJ1-1; clone size: .; CDR3 protein: CASSVEAVETEAFF; CDR3 DNA: TGTGCCAGCAGCGTAGAGGCGGTAGAGACTGAAGCTTTCTTT
D gene: TRBD2; V gene: TRBV5-1; CDR3 length: 17; J gene: TRBJ2-1; clone size: few; CDR3 protein: CASSRTSGGVSYNEQFF; CDR3 DNA: TGCGCCAGCAGCCGGACTAGCGGGGGGGTATCCTACAATGAGCAGTTCTTC
D gene: .; V gene: TRBV19; CDR3 length: 13; J gene: TRBJ2-3; clone size: .; CDR3 protein: CATEKDSTDTQYF; CDR3 DNA: TGTGCCACTGAGAAAGACAGCACAGATACGCAGTATTTT
D gene: TRBD2; V gene: TRBV7-9; CDR3 length: 15; J gene: TRBJ2-7; clone size: .; CDR3 protein: CASSYPGLASGEQYF; CDR3 DNA: TGTGCCAGCAGCTACCCCGGACTAGCGTCGGGCGAGCAGTACTTC
D gene: .; V gene: TRBV11-2; CDR3 length: 15; J gene: TRBJ1-4; clone size: .; CDR3 protein: CASSSLGGGNEKLFF; CDR3 DNA: TGTGCCAGCAGCTCATTAGGGGGAGGGAATGAAAAACTGTTTTTT
D gene: .; V gene: TRBV7-9; CDR3 length: 16; J gene: TRBJ2-2; clone size: .; CDR3 protein: CASSLVGRKNTGELFF; CDR3 DNA: TGTGCCAGCAGCTTAGTTGGGCGAAAGAACACCGGGGAGCTGTTTTTT
D gene: TRBD1; V gene: TRBV15; CDR3 length: 14; J gene: TRBJ2-7; clone size: .; CDR3 protein: CATSIVTGDNEQYF; CDR3 DNA: TGTGCCACCAGTATTGTGACAGGGGACAACGAGCAGTACTTC
D gene: TRBD1; V gene: TRBV3-1/TRBV3-2; CDR3 length: 15; J gene: TRBJ1-2; clone size: .; CDR3 protein: CASSLGTGVKYGYTF; CDR3 DNA: TGTGCCAGCAGCCTCGGGACAGGGGTGAAGTATGGCTACACCTTC
D gene: TRBD1; V gene: TRBV6-5; CDR3 length: 13; J gene: TRBJ2-7; clone size: .; CDR3 protein: CASRTGGAYEQYF; CDR3 DNA: TGTGCCAGCAGGACAGGGGGCGCCTACGAGCAGTACTTC
D gene: .; V gene: TRBV24-1; CDR3 length: 16; J gene: TRBJ1-4; clone size: .; CDR3 protein: CATSDPKTGRGEKLFF; CDR3 DNA: TGTGCCACCAGTGACCCAAAGACAGGTCGGGGTGAAAAACTGTTTTTT
D gene: .; V gene: TRBV4-1; CDR3 length: 15; J gene: TRBJ1-1; clone size: .; CDR3 protein: CASSPSPGLGTEAFF; CDR3 DNA: TGCGCCAGCAGCCCGAGTCCCGGGCTCGGGACTGAAGCTTTCTTT
D gene: .; V gene: TRBV12-5; CDR3 length: 11; J gene: TRBJ2-5; clone size: .; CDR3 protein: CASGLFETQYF; CDR3 DNA: TGTGCTAGTGGTTTGTTCGAGACCCAGTACTTC
D gene: .; V gene: TRBV5-5; CDR3 length: 16; J gene: TRBJ1-1; clone size: .; CDR3 protein: CASSPRPREVNTEAFF; CDR3 DNA: TGTGCCAGCAGCCCCCGACCCAGGGAGGTGAACACTGAAGCTTTCTTT
D gene: .; V gene: TRBV5-5; CDR3 length: 15; J gene: TRBJ1-5; clone size: .; CDR3 protein: CASSLTPGGNQPQHF; CDR3 DNA: TGTGCCAGCAGCTTGACACCCGGAGGCAATCAGCCCCAGCATTTT
D gene: TRBD1; V gene: TRBV4-3; CDR3 length: 15; J gene: TRBJ1-6; clone size: .; CDR3 protein: CASSHTGTGGSPLHF; CDR3 DNA: TGCGCCAGCAGCCACACCGGGACAGGGGGCTCACCCCTCCACTTT
D gene: TRBD1; V gene: TRBV27; CDR3 length: 13; J gene: TRBJ1-2; clone size: once; CDR3 protein: CASSFGQGYGYTF; CDR3 DNA: TGTGCCAGCAGCTTCGGACAGGGTTATGGCTACACCTTC
D gene: TRBD2; V gene: TRBV5-1; CDR3 length: 24; J gene: TRBJ2-6; clone size: .; CDR3 protein: CASSLGQYRFAGTSGISGANVLTF; CDR3 DNA: TGCGCCAGCAGCTTGGGGCAATACAGGTTCGCCGGGACTAGCGGGATATCTGGGGCCAACGTCCTGACTTTC
D gene: .; V gene: TRBV6-2/TRBV6-3; CDR3 length: 15; J gene: TRBJ1-4; clone size: .; CDR3 protein: CASSPLGPAGEKLFF; CDR3 DNA: TGTGCCAGCAGCCCCTTGGGCCCTGCGGGTGAAAAACTGTTTTTT
D gene: .; V gene: TRBV6-4; CDR3 length: 16; J gene: TRBJ2-1; clone size: few; CDR3 protein: CASGDSVGRGKDEQFF; CDR3 DNA: TGTGCCAGCGGGGACTCTGTTGGGCGGGGTAAGGATGAGCAGTTCTTC
D gene: TRBD2; V gene: TRBV2; CDR3 length: 16; J gene: TRBJ2-7; clone size: few; CDR3 protein: CASSRPGGGSTYEQYF; CDR3 DNA: TGTGCCAGCAGCCGTCCGGGGGGGGGCTCCACCTACGAGCAGTACTTC
D gene: .; V gene: TRBV28; CDR3 length: 15; J gene: TRBJ2-7; clone size: many; CDR3 protein: CASKASTYRDYEQYF; CDR3 DNA: TGTGCCAGTAAAGCTAGTACTTATAGGGACTACGAGCAGTACTTC
D gene: TRBD2; V gene: TRBV28; CDR3 length: 14; J gene: TRBJ2-7; clone size: .; CDR3 protein: CASRTGTSYWEQYF; CDR3 DNA: TGTGCCAGCAGAACCGGGACTAGTTATTGGGAGCAGTACTTC
D gene: .; V gene: TRBV7-9; CDR3 length: 13; J gene: TRBJ2-1; clone size: .; CDR3 protein: CASSLAQPDEQFF; CDR3 DNA: TGTGCCAGCAGCTTAGCACAGCCGGATGAGCAGTTCTTC
D gene: .; V gene: TRBV28; CDR3 length: 13; J gene: TRBJ2-6; clone size: .; CDR3 protein: CASQDPGANVLTF; CDR3 DNA: TGTGCCAGCCAAGACCCTGGGGCCAACGTCCTGACTTTC
D gene: .; V gene: TRBV10-3; CDR3 length: 12; J gene: TRBJ2-3; clone size: .; CDR3 protein: CAISSTGDTQYF; CDR3 DNA: TGTGCCATCAGCTCGACAGGCGATACGCAGTATTTT
D gene: .; V gene: TRBV19; CDR3 length: 13; J gene: TRBJ2-2; clone size: .; CDR3 protein: CASSVAISGELFF; CDR3 DNA: TGTGCCAGTAGTGTCGCTATTTCCGGGGAGCTGTTTTTT
D gene: .; V gene: TRBV5-6; CDR3 length: 14; J gene: TRBJ2-5; clone size: .; CDR3 protein: CASSLAGIGETQYF; CDR3 DNA: TGTGCCAGCAGCTTAGCAGGGATTGGAGAGACCCAGTACTTC
D gene: TRBD2; V gene: TRBV30; CDR3 length: 13; J gene: TRBJ2-7; clone size: .; CDR3 protein: CAWRTSGSYEQYF; CDR3 DNA: TGTGCCTGGAGGACTAGCGGTTCCTACGAGCAGTACTTC
D gene: .; V gene: TRBV7-2; CDR3 length: 19; J gene: TRBJ1-1; clone size: .; CDR3 protein: CASSFYPMSSGLKNTEAFF; CDR3 DNA: TGTGCCAGCAGCTTTTATCCCATGTCCTCGGGACTGAAGAACACTGAAGCTTTCTTT
D gene: TRBD2; V gene: TRBV19; CDR3 length: 16; J gene: TRBJ2-3; clone size: .; CDR3 protein: CASSILTGTSTDTQYF; CDR3 DNA: TGTGCCAGTAGTATTCTAACCGGGACTAGTACAGATACGCAGTATTTT
D gene: .; V gene: TRBV3-1/TRBV3-2; CDR3 length: 14; J gene: TRBJ1-5; clone size: .; CDR3 protein: CASSQRSSKGPQHF; CDR3 DNA: TGTGCCAGCAGCCAAAGGAGTTCGAAGGGACCCCAGCATTTT
D gene: .; V gene: TRBV3-1/TRBV3-2; CDR3 length: 14; J gene: TRBJ1-1; clone size: .; CDR3 protein: CASSTLGENTEAFF; CDR3 DNA: TGTGCCAGCAGCACCCTTGGGGAGAACACTGAAGCTTTCTTT
D gene: .; V gene: TRBV3-1/TRBV3-2; CDR3 length: 15; J gene: TRBJ1-5; clone size: once; CDR3 protein: CASSHASPWGQPQHF; CDR3 DNA: TGTGCCAGCAGCCATGCTAGTCCTTGGGGGCAGCCCCAGCATTTT
D gene: .; V gene: TRBV12-5; CDR3 length: 15; J gene: TRBJ2-1; clone size: .; CDR3 protein: CASGLGQGRSREQFF; CDR3 DNA: TGTGCTAGTGGTTTGGGGCAGGGCAGGAGCCGTGAGCAGTTCTTC
D gene: .; V gene: TRBV19; CDR3 length: 14; J gene: TRBJ2-7; clone size: .; CDR3 protein: CASSLRDPSSQQYF; CDR3 DNA: TGTGCCAGTAGTCTTCGGGACCCAAGTTCCCAGCAGTACTTC